A single sample is the source of the 11 T cell receptor beta chains below, sequenced in a study of beta chain features in type 1 diabetes. Reverse transcribing all isolated RNA meant expressed TCRB transcripts were sequenced. Sequencing was performed with immunoSEQ multiplex PCR; in TCRdb, only in-frame clones are kept and a portion is missing. Of 250,000 to 400,000 clones detected, approximately 14% appear once; the ten largest clones hold roughly 6.7%. Source material: central memory CD4+ T cells from blood. The receptors come from a man aged 25 to 45 in good health.

This chain connects TRBV19 to TRBJ2-5, with TRBD2 identical over 11 bases. V was clipped by 5 bases and J by 4 bases; unmatched bases: 6. The germline CDR1 and CDR2 sequences are LNHDA and SQIVND (reference sequence). The CDR3 sequence is 15 residues long. CDR3 in amino acids: CASSVLAGAGETQYF. The DNA of the CDR3 is TGTGCCAGTAGTGTACTAGCGGGAGCAGGAGAGACCCAGTACTTC.

This clone was picked up a small number of times. V and J are TRBV7-8 and TRBJ2-3; no firm D call. Germline CDR1 SGHVS, CDR2 FQNEAQ. The CDR3 has 15 amino acids. V was cut by 2 bases and J by 4 bases, with 13 bases left in between. The CDR3 DNA reads TGTGCCAGCAGCTTAAGGCGAGAGAGCGCAGATACGCAGTATTTT. This sequence encodes CASSLRRESADTQYF.

This clone was detected only a few times. CDR3 DNA sequence: TGCGCCAGCAGCCCTGGACAGGGGGACACCAAAAACATTCAGTACTTC. Amino acid sequence: CASSPGQGDTKNIQYF. V and J are TRBV5-1 and TRBJ2-4; 10 nucleotides align to TRBD1. The germline V gene encodes CDR1 SGHRS and CDR2 YFSETQ. With V trimmed by 4 bases and J by 2 bases, 6 bases remained unmatched. The CDR3 is 16 residues long.

Here the CDR3 reads CASSPAGLAQSSGANVLTF. In nucleotides, the CDR3 is TGTGCCAGCTCACCTGCCGGACTAGCCCAGAGCTCTGGGGCCAACGTCCTGACTTTC. The rearrangement links TRBV18 to TRBJ2-6; 8 bases align to TRBD2. This CDR3 is 19 amino acids long. In germline, CDR1 is KGHSH, CDR2 LQKENI. V lost 3 bases, J lost 0 bases, and 10 bases stayed unmatched.

This chain connects TRBV7-3 to TRBJ2-1; D is ambiguous. Per the germline V gene, CDR1 is SGHTA and CDR2 is FQGTGA. The length of the CDR3 is 13 residues. V was shortened by 4 bases and J by 7 bases, with 11 bases between the two germline ends. The CDR3 loop is CASSSASGNEQFF. CDR3 nucleotide sequence: TGTGCCAGCAGCTCGGCTAGTGGTAATGAGCAGTTCTTC.

A remark on this clone: Other nucleotide sequences in the sample specify the same CDR3. The V and J genes are TRBV9 and TRBJ2-7; D call uncertain. The CDR3 is 14 residues long. Germline V lookup: CDR1 SGDLS, CDR2 YYNGEE. V dropped 0 bases and J dropped 0 bases, with 7 bases sitting between them. The chain's CDR3 is CASSVASGSYEQYF. The CDR3 region has the DNA TGTGCCAGCAGCGTAGCTTCGGGCTCCTACGAGCAGTACTTC.

Only a few counts were recorded for this clone. This chain joins TRBV11-2 and TRBJ2-2; a possible D gene is TRBD2 (5 bases). Looked up from germline, CDR1 is SGHAT and CDR2 is FQNNGV. The CDR3 sequence is 13 residues long. V was pared by 2 bases and J by 5 bases, with 6 bases between. CDR3 protein: CASSLTGTGELFF. CDR3 DNA sequence: TGTGCCAGCAGCTTAACGGGGACCGGGGAGCTGTTTTTT.

This clone was observed many times. The chain uses TRBV10-3 and TRBJ1-5, with D uncertain. V shed 10 bases and J shed 0 bases, with 10 bases lying between them. CDR3 length: 13 residues. Germline CDR1 reads ENHRY; CDR2 reads SYGVKD. This CDR3 reads CATRVTSNQPQHF. As DNA, the CDR3 is TGTGCCACCCGGGTGACTAGCAATCAGCCCCAGCATTTT.

This chain links TRBV5-1 with TRBJ2-1; D perhaps matches TRBD2 (5 bases). This CDR3 spans 13 amino acids. Trimming removed 0 bases at V and 8 bases at J, with 9 bases between. Germline CDR1 is SGHRS and CDR2 is YFSETQ. CDR3 amino acids: CASSLDPRDEQFF. In DNA, the CDR3 is TGCGCCAGCAGCTTGGACCCGAGGGATGAGCAGTTCTTC. Together with reference TRBV5-1 and TRBJ2-1, the CDR3 gives the full variable domain: KAGVTQTPRYLIKTRGQQVTLSCSPISGHRSVSWYQQTPGQGLQFLFEYFSETQRNKGNFPGRFSGRQFSNSRSEMNVSTLELGDSALYLCASSLDPRDEQFFGPGTRLTVL.

The V and J genes are TRBV5-6 and TRBJ2-5; 8 bases line up with TRBD2. The CDR3 spans 14 residues. Trimming took 1 base from V and 1 from J; bases not matched to a gene: 0. The germline CDR1 and CDR2 sequences are SGHDT and YYEEEE. The CDR3 DNA sequence: TGTGCCAGCAGCTTGACTAGCGGCCAAGAGACCCAGTACTTC. Translation: CASSLTSGQETQYF.

The chain links TRBV6-7 to TRBJ1-4, with 8 bases lining up with TRBD1. TRBV6-7 is sorted into the ORF group, with uncertain function. The V gene end was trimmed by 9 bases and the J gene end by 10 bases; junction bases not matched to a gene: 13. This CDR3 has 14 residues. This chain's CDR3 is CASSGGASKGKLFF. Here the CDR3 DNA reads TGTGCCAGTTCAGGGGGCGCGAGTAAAGGAAAACTGTTTTTT.